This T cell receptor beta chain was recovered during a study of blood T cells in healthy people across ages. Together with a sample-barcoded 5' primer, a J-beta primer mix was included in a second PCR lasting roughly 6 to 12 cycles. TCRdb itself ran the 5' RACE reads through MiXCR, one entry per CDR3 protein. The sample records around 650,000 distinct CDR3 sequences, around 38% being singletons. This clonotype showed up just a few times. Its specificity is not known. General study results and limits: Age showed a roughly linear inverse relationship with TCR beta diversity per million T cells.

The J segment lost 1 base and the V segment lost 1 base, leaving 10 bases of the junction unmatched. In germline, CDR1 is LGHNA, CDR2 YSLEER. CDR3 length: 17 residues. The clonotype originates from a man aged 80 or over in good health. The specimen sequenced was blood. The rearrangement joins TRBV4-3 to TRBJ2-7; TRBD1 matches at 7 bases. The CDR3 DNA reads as TGCGCCAGCAGCCAAGCCGCGGCCCGACAGGGTTCCTACGAGCAGTACTTC. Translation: CASSQAAARQGSYEQYF.